This T cell receptor beta chain was identified in a study of radiotherapy plus CTLA-4 blockade in lung cancer. Overall study: Objective responses were observed in approximately 20% of patients, and disease control was achieved by roughly 30%.

This table comes from immunoSEQ multiplex PCR, and its TCRdb copy is limited to in-frame clones, with some not included. Here the sample spans approximately 72,000 clones, 78% being singletons. Comment on this clone: Its antigen is not identified.

The CDR3 totals 14 residues. Germline values: CDR1 SGHAT, CDR2 FQNNGV. Trimming shortened V by 5 bases and J by 3 bases, and 13 bases separated the two germline ends. Chemo-refractory metastatic non-small-cell lung cancer patients underwent focal radiation alongside CTLA-4 blockade with ipilimumab. General observations from the study: Once radiotherapy plus ipilimumab had been given, TCR clones derived from tumor expanded in blood.

This receptor was taken from a human donor with non-small cell lung cancer who had a complete response to radiotherapy plus ipilimumab. Sequenced material: peripheral blood, taken from a patient treated with radiotherapy plus ipilimumab. This chain joins TRBV11-2 and TRBJ1-2, with D unclear. The DNA for the CDR3 is TGTGCCAGCAGCCTGGGTAGCGACCACTATGGCTACACCTTC. Encoded protein: CASSLGSDHYGYTF.